Presented here are 8 T cell receptor beta chains from one specimen sequenced in a study of neoadjuvant nivolumab and ipilimumab in lung cancer. Using immunoSEQ multiplex PCR, the repertoire was profiled, and TCRdb retains in-frame clones only, with some absent. Of 25,000 or so clones in the sample, around 80% are singletons; the top ten hold 5.1%. Material: tumor tissue, obtained after neoadjuvant nivolumab, alone or with ipilimumab, at or shortly before surgery. These receptors all come from an adult with non-small cell lung cancer.

This clone was seen more than once but under ten times. The V and J genes are TRBV9 and TRBJ2-2; D unclear. CDR3 length: 14 residues. Trimming cost V 3 bases and J 5 bases, with 11 bases left between them. Germline CDR1 reads SGDLS; CDR2 reads YYNGEE. This CDR3 reads CASSAFIETGELFF. CDR3 DNA: TGTGCCAGCAGCGCCTTCATTGAAACCGGGGAGCTGTTTTTT.

The chain combines TRBV6-5 with TRBJ2-7; 8 bases are shared with TRBD2. The V gene's germline CDR1 is MNHEY and CDR2 SVGAGI. The ends lost 5 bases at V and 3 bases at J; junction bases unmatched: 6. CDR3 length: 14 residues. In DNA, the CDR3 is TGTGCCAGCAGTCGAGCGGGAGTTGGCTACGAGCAGTACTTC. Its translation: CASSRAGVGYEQYF.

V usage is TRBV5-5 and J usage is TRBJ1-5; D uncertain. CDR1 and CDR2 (germline): SGHKS, YYEKEE (reference sequence). This CDR3 contains 15 residues. V was trimmed by 0 bases and J by 3 bases, leaving 10 bases between them. The chain's CDR3 is CASSLEGSHNQPQHF. The CDR3 DNA reads as TGTGCCAGCAGCTTGGAGGGTAGCCACAATCAGCCCCAGCATTTT.

The chain is built from TRBV5-4 and TRBJ2-2; unclear D gene. Germline CDR1 and CDR2: SGHNT and YYREEE (reference sequence). V gave up 2 bases and J gave up 1 base, with 9 bases separating them. This CDR3 is 15 amino acids long. The DNA of the CDR3 is TGTGCCAGCAGCTTAGATATGGGGAACACCGGGGAGCTGTTTTTT. Its translation: CASSLDMGNTGELFF.

V usage is TRBV6-1 and J usage is TRBJ2-6, with a possible D match to TRBD2 (5 bases). The germline V and J ends were trimmed by 8 bases and 1 base, with 12 bases remaining between them. The CDR3 is 15 residues long. CDR1 is MNHNS and CDR2 is SASEGT in the germline V gene. The CDR3 here is CASSVEGSGANVLTF. CDR3 in DNA: TGTGCCAGCTCAGTTGAGGGTTCTGGGGCCAACGTCCTGACTTTC.

The chain couples TRBV29-1 to TRBJ1-5; the match to TRBD1 covers 7 bases. The CDR3 runs 14 residues. Germline V lookup: CDR1 SQVTM, CDR2 ANQGSEA. V lost 4 bases to trimming and J lost 5 bases; unmatched junction nucleotides: 8. The CDR3 DNA follows: TGCAGCGTTGCCACAGGGGCAAGTGATCAGCCCCAGCATTTT. Encoded protein: CSVATGASDQPQHF.

This sequence joins TRBV7-6 and TRBJ2-7, with TRBD1 matching over 12 bases. Germline assignment: CDR1 SGHVS and CDR2 FNYEAQ. The CDR3 extends over 18 amino acids. V trimming: 5 bases; J trimming: 0 bases; junction bases outside the gene matches: 11. The CDR3 region has the DNA TGTGCCAGCAGCCCCCCAGCGGGACAGGGGGCTGACTCCTACGAGCAGTACTTC. Amino acids: CASSPPAGQGADSYEQYF.

This clone was seen only a few times. V usage is TRBV12-2 and J usage is TRBJ2-1; the D call of TRBD2 is as the table states it, not checked on the DNA. TRBV12-2 is a known pseudogene. This CDR3 spans 15 amino acids. CDR3 sequence: CASRPGTSGYNEQFF. CDR3 DNA sequence: TGTGCAAGTCGCCCCGGGACTAGCGGCTACAATGAGCAGTTCTTC.